The present T cell receptor beta chain was sequenced within a study of blood T cell repertoires in COVID-19. Germline V CDR1 and CDR2: ENHRY, SYGVKD. This CDR3 is 13 amino acids long. Between the trimmed V and J ends, which lost 3 bases and 12 bases, there was a span of 15 bases. Data came from immunoSEQ multiplex PCR; TCRdb stores just in-frame clones and leaves some out. The sample carries some 64,000 clones, around 80% recorded once. The clonotype was recovered from a man aged 60 to 69 with acute or convalescent COVID-19. The sample taken for sequencing was peripheral blood. This sequence joins TRBV10-3 and TRBJ2-1; D unclear. The CDR3 sequence: CAISENPPDRQFF. The CDR3 DNA reads TGTGCCATCAGTGAAAACCCCCCCGATAGGCAGTTCTTC.